These 23 T cell receptor beta chains share one sample of origin, sequenced in a study of blood T cell repertoires in COVID-19. Measured with immunoSEQ multiplex PCR; TCRdb has only the in-frame clones, and not every one. Of 75,000 to 100,000 clones in the sample, 75% to 85% are singletons; the top ten hold 9.8%. Specimen: peripheral blood. The receptors derive from a woman aged 80 or over with acute or convalescent COVID-19.

The J gene is TRBJ1-3, the V gene TRBV19; 8 bases are shared with TRBD1. The CDR3 loop spans 15 amino acids. The V and J ends lost 5 bases and 0 bases, in that order; junction bases with no gene match: 3. Germline values: CDR1 LNHDA, CDR2 SQIVND (reference sequence). The CDR3 DNA is TGTGCCAGTAGTCGACAGGGGAGCTCTGGAAACACCATATATTTT. Its translation: CASSRQGSSGNTIYF.

The genes are TRBV18 and TRBJ2-5; 9 bases align to TRBD1. Trimming took 3 bases from V and 7 from J; bases not matched to a gene: 6. The CDR3 is 14 residues long. Germline CDR1 is KGHSH and CDR2 is LQKENI. CDR3 in DNA: TGTGCCAGCTCACCGGGAGGACAGGGGTGGACCCAGTACTTC. It encodes CASSPGGQGWTQYF.

This clone came up a few times. The J gene is TRBJ1-6, the V gene TRBV5-4, with TRBD1 identical over 10 bases. Germline trimming cut 2 bases from V and 8 bases from J; bases unmatched to any gene: 4. The CDR3 is made up of 15 amino acids. Germline V gene data show CDR1 as SGHNT and CDR2 as YYREEE (reference sequence). CDR3 sequence (DNA): TGTGCCAGCAGCTTCGCGGGACAGGGGTATTCACCCCTCCACTTT. This encodes CASSFAGQGYSPLHF.

A word on this clone: Other nucleotide sequences from this sample produce the same CDR3. The gene calls are TRBV18 and TRBJ1-2, with D possibly TRBD1 on 5 matching bases. Trimming removed 2 bases at V and 5 bases at J, with 9 bases between. The CDR3 sequence is 13 residues long. Germline V gene data show CDR1 as KGHSH and CDR2 as LQKENI. The DNA of the CDR3 is TGTGCCAGCTCACCAGACGGGGGATATGGCTACACCTTC. Translated: CASSPDGGYGYTF. The full variable domain, rest sourced from reference TRBV18 and TRBJ1-2, is NAGVMQNPRHLVRRRGQEARLRCSPMKGHSHVYWYRQLPEEGLKFMVYLQKENIIDESGMPKERFSAEFPKEGPSILRIQQVVRGDSAAYFCASSPDGGYGYTFGSGTRLTVV.

CDR3 sequence: CSVHSMNTEAFF. As DNA, the CDR3 is TGCAGCGTCCACTCGATGAACACTGAAGCTTTCTTT. The chain carries TRBV29-1 and TRBJ1-1; the D is unclear. Trimming shortened V by 6 bases and J by 0 bases, and 8 bases separated the two germline ends. CDR1 SQVTM and CDR2 ANQGSEA come from the germline V gene. CDR3 length: 12 residues. Using reference TRBV29-1 and TRBJ1-1 for the parts outside the CDR3, the full variable domain is SAVISQKPSRDICQRGTSLTIQCQVDSQVTMMFWYRQQPGQSLTLIATANQGSEATYESGFVIDKFPISRPNLTFSTLTVSNMSPEDSSIYLCSVHSMNTEAFFGQGTRLTVV.

The CDR3 coding sequence is TGCGCCAGCAGCGCTGGACAGGGGGCACGTGAAAAACTGTTTTTT. Protein product: CASSAGQGAREKLFF. V and J are TRBV5-1 and TRBJ1-4; the match to TRBD1 covers 11 bases. Germline values: CDR1 SGHRS, CDR2 YFSETQ. The trim removed 4 bases at V and 7 bases at J, leaving 6 bases unmatched. The CDR3 is 15 residues long.

This clone was detected ten times or more. The V gene is TRBV27, the J gene TRBJ2-7, with 11 bases fitting TRBD2. V lost 5 bases, J lost 4 bases, and 7 bases stayed unmatched. The germline gives CDR1 MNHEY, CDR2 SMNVEV (reference sequence). The CDR3 totals 15 residues. The CDR3 region has the DNA TGTGCCAGCAGTCAAACTAGCGGGGGAGGATACGAGCAGTACTTC. It specifies CASSQTSGGGYEQYF.

The rearrangement links TRBV19 to TRBJ2-3, with a tentative D call TRBD1 (6 bases). Between the trimmed V and J ends, which lost 10 bases and 1 base, there was a span of 9 bases. From germline, CDR1 is LNHDA and CDR2 SQIVND (reference sequence). This CDR3 region has 12 residues. The CDR3, as DNA: TGTGCCACCGAGGGGGGCACAGATACGCAGTATTTT. Its protein is CATEGGTDTQYF.

The chain links TRBV18 to TRBJ1-1, with a possible D match to TRBD1 (5 bases). The CDR3 sequence is 16 residues long. Germline-derived CDR1 and CDR2 are KGHSH and LQKENI. Between the trimmed V and J ends, which lost 6 bases and 1 base, there was a span of 18 bases. In nucleotides, the CDR3 is TGTGCCAGCTCTTCTAGGGGCGCGGGGAAGAACACTGAAGCTTTCTTT. Encoded protein: CASSSRGAGKNTEAFF.

This clone was detected once. The chain couples TRBV28 to TRBJ2-5, with TRBD1 identical over 9 bases. The CDR3 has 15 amino acids. Germline values: CDR1 MDHEN, CDR2 SYDVKM. Germline trimming cut 6 bases from V and 12 bases from J; bases unmatched to any gene: 17. The CDR3 nucleotides are TGTGCCAGCAGCCAAACCCGGGACAGGGCGTCTTCTGAGTACTTC. It is translated as CASSQTRDRASSEYF. Together with reference TRBV28 and TRBJ2-5, the CDR3 gives the full variable domain: DVKVTQSSRYLVKRTGEKVFLECVQDMDHENMFWYRQDPGLGLRLIYFSYDVKMKEKGDIPEGYSVSREKKERFSLILESASTNQTSMYLCASSQTRDRASSEYFGPGTRLLVL.

This clone was recorded only once. The rearrangement uses TRBV7-6 and TRBJ2-3, with D tentatively TRBD2 (6 bases). The CDR3 spans 17 residues. V lost 0 bases and J lost 0, with 13 bases in between. In germline, CDR1 is SGHVS, CDR2 FNYEAQ. As DNA, the CDR3 is TGTGCCAGCAGCTTAGCTCCGCCCGGGACTAGCACAGATACGCAGTATTTT. It specifies CASSLAPPGTSTDTQYF.

The chain joins TRBV9 to TRBJ2-7, with 7 bases aligning to TRBD1. Germline-derived CDR1 and CDR2 are SGDLS and YYNGEE. Trimming removed 0 bases from V and 7 bases from J; junction bases left unmatched: 10. The CDR3 length is 15 residues. CDR3 residues: CASSVEGARAREQYF. The CDR3 DNA reads as TGTGCCAGCAGCGTAGAGGGGGCTCGGGCGAGGGAGCAGTACTTC.

The chain is built from TRBV11-2 and TRBJ2-5; 10 positions match TRBD1. The J segment lost 5 bases and the V segment lost 5 bases, leaving 11 bases of the junction unmatched. Germline-derived CDR1 and CDR2 are SGHAT and FQNNGV. This CDR3 is 16 amino acids long. The CDR3 region is CASSPLLTGGWETQYF. Written as DNA, the CDR3 is TGTGCCAGCAGCCCCCTCCTGACAGGGGGCTGGGAGACCCAGTACTTC.

This clone was detected once. The chain is built from TRBV7-2 and TRBJ1-3, with 8 bases lining up with TRBD1. The CDR3 extends over 14 amino acids. The germline V gene has CDR1 SGHTA and CDR2 FQGNSA. The junction had 7 bases not matched to a gene; V was cut back by 8 bases and J by 4 bases. The DNA for the CDR3 is TGTGCCAGCCACGGACAGGGTTCCGGAAACACCATATATTTT. Translated, it gives CASHGQGSGNTIYF.

The gene calls are TRBV27 and TRBJ1-4; D perhaps matches TRBD1 (5 bases). V was clipped by 6 bases and J by 7 bases, with 18 bases between them. The length of the CDR3 is 15 residues. The germline V gene has CDR1 MNHEY and CDR2 SMNVEV (reference sequence). Here the CDR3 reads CASSNRMGGGEKLFF. The CDR3 nucleotides are TGTGCCAGCAGCAACCGAATGGGGGGAGGTGAAAAACTGTTTTTT. Full variable domain (remainder filled in from reference TRBV27 and TRBJ1-4): EAQVTQNPRYLITVTGKKLTVTCSQNMNHEYMSWYRQDPGLGLRQIYYSMNVEVTDKGDVPEGYKVSRKEKRNFPLILESPSPNQTSLYFCASSNRMGGGEKLFFGSGTQLSVL.

The V and J genes are TRBV7-5 and TRBJ1-2; TRBD1, the D gene given by the table, was not confirmed from the DNA. TRBV7-5 is listed as a pseudogene. The CDR3 is made up of 13 amino acids. The CDR3 reads CARSSQGVYGYTF. CDR3 DNA: TGTGCCAGAAGCTCACAGGGGGTCTATGGCTACACCTTC.

V gene TRBV6-5 combines with J gene TRBJ1-2; 10 bases line up with TRBD1. Germline CDR1 reads MNHEY; CDR2 reads SVGAGI. The CDR3 runs to 13 residues. V was clipped by 5 bases and J by 8 bases; unmatched bases: 5. In nucleotides, the CDR3 is TGTGCCAGCAGTCGGGGACAGGGGAAGGGCTACACCTTC. Protein sequence: CASSRGQGKGYTF.

The chain combines TRBV6-5 with TRBJ1-1; 7 bases align to TRBD1. Germline CDR1 reads MNHEY; CDR2 reads SVGAGI. V shed 2 bases, J shed 2 bases, and the junction held 2 bases outside the gene matches. The CDR3 has 14 amino acids. The CDR3 reads CASSYRDRNTEAFF. The CDR3 coding sequence is TGTGCCAGCAGTTACAGGGACAGAAACACTGAAGCTTTCTTT.

V and J are TRBV9 and TRBJ2-3, with 10 bases lining up with TRBD2. CDR3 length: 17 residues. Germline values: CDR1 SGDLS, CDR2 YYNGEE. The ends lost 4 bases at V and 5 bases at J; junction bases unmatched: 13. CDR3 residues: CASSSWASSGSEDTQYF. CDR3 nucleotide sequence: TGTGCCAGCAGCTCCTGGGCTTCTAGCGGGAGTGAAGATACGCAGTATTTT.

The J gene is TRBJ2-7, the V gene TRBV6-5; 7 nucleotides match TRBD1. Losses at the gene ends were 4 bases for V and 12 bases for J; bases not matched to a gene: 9. CDR1 and CDR2 (germline): MNHEY, SVGAGI. The CDR3 spans 12 residues. CDR3 loop: CASSSNRDSLYF. The CDR3 DNA sequence: TGTGCCAGCAGTTCAAACCGGGACAGTCTGTACTTC.

CDR3 sequence reads: CASSLRSGATGELFF. The CDR3 DNA reads TGTGCCAGCAGCCTGAGAAGCGGGGCTACCGGGGAGCTGTTTTTT. The genes are TRBV9 and TRBJ2-2, with 7 nucleotides matching TRBD2. In germline, CDR1 is SGDLS, CDR2 YYNGEE. CDR3 length: 15 amino acids. The V gene end was trimmed by 4 bases and the J gene end by 5 bases; junction bases not matched to a gene: 8.

This chain links TRBV18 with TRBJ1-2; 7 bases fit TRBD1. The CDR3 spans 16 residues. V dropped 0 bases and J dropped 0; count of bases not matched to a gene: 4. Germline V gene data show CDR1 as KGHSH and CDR2 as LQKENI. CDR3 sequence reads: CASSPPGTAANYGYTF. The CDR3 bases are TGTGCCAGCTCACCACCGGGGACAGCGGCTAACTATGGCTACACCTTC.

The chain joins TRBV5-8 to TRBJ1-2, with unresolved D. Germline assignment: CDR1 SGHTS and CDR2 YDEGEE. The CDR3 runs to 14 residues. Between the trimmed V and J ends, which lost 0 bases and 3 bases, there was a span of 9 bases. The CDR3 DNA is TGTGCCAGCAGCTTGGATTGGCGGGACTATGGCTACACCTTC. Amino acids: CASSLDWRDYGYTF. The full variable domain, in which reference TRBV5-8 and TRBJ1-2 provide the parts outside the CDR3, is EAGVTQSPTHLIKTRGQQATLRCSPISGHTSVYWYQQALGLGLQFLLWYDEGEERNRGNFPPRFSGRQFPNYSSELNVNALELEDSALYLCASSLDWRDYGYTFGSGTRLTVV.